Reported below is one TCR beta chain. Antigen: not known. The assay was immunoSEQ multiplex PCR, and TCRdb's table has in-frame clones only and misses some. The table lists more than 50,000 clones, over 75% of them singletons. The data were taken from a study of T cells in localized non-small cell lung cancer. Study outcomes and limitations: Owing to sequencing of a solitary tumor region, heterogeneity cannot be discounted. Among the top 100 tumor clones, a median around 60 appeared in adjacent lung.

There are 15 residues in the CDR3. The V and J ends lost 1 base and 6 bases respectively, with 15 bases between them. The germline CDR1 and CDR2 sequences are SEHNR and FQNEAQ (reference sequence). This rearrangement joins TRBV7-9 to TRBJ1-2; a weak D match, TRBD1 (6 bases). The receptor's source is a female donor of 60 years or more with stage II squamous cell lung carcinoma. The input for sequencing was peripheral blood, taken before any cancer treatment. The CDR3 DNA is TGTGCCAGCAGCTTAGACCAGGGCAGGGGTCATGGCTACACCTTC. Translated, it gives CASSLDQGRGHGYTF.